This TCR beta chain was identified in a study of post-analysis software for immune sequencing data. General study findings and limits: Five or six TRBV segments were significantly more frequent in patients than in controls. TRBV5-6, TRBV5-1 and TRBV20-1 were among these segments.

The CDR3 sequence is 16 residues long. Trimming removed 3 bases from V and 7 bases from J, with 18 bases in between. Germline V gene sequence: CDR1 MNHNS, CDR2 SASEGT. Tagging with unique molecular identifiers was a feature of the TCR beta cDNA libraries. TCRdb analysed the PCR reads with MiXCR anew, one entry per CDR3 protein. The table shows under 900,000 distinct CDR3 sequences, with approximately 57% occurring only once. This clonotype appeared a single time. The antigen remains undetermined. Sequencing was carried out using blood. The chain has TRBV6-1 and TRBJ1-4; possible D gene TRBD1, 5 bases. The TCR originated in a girl aged 5 to 17 with multiple sclerosis. CDR3 nucleotides: TGTGCCAGCAGTGATCGGGACGGATTAACGGGTGAAAAACTGTTTTTT. Amino acids: CASSDRDGLTGEKLFF.